Given below is one T cell receptor beta chain in context. The CDR3 is 14 residues long. CDR1 is MNHEY and CDR2 is SMNVEV in the germline V gene (reference sequence). Trimming removed 8 bases from V and 7 bases from J; junction bases left unmatched: 14. The data were taken from a study of T-cell memory formation after mild COVID-19. Via MiXCR, TCRdb re-called the 5' RACE reads, giving one row per CDR3 protein. This table has about 350,000 distinct CDR3 sequences, roughly 13% appearing once. This TCR was sampled from a man younger than 35 who had mild COVID-19 (a few samples of this study predate the infection). Cell type and time point are not known. The sample taken for sequencing was PBMCs or a T cell subset sorted from them (not recorded which). The chain employs TRBV27 and TRBJ2-7; 7 nucleotides match TRBD1. The CDR3 DNA sequence: TGTGCCAGCGGCGCAGGGGGTGGGGGCGATGAGCAGTACTTC. It translates to CASGAGGGGDEQYF.